This TCR beta chain was captured in a study of low-dose radiotherapy and immunotherapy resistance in tumors (dated 2022 in TCRdb). With regard to the full study: Cohort 1 received 0.5 Gy per fraction every 2 weeks, with a prescribed total PTV dose of 6.5 Gy. Intravenous cyclophosphamide at 200 mg/m2 was administered every two weeks, one day ahead of each radiation and immunotherapy administration. Aspirin 300 mg was taken orally once daily by patients for four cycles, starting on cycle 1 day 1. Nivolumab was administered intravenously as a 240 mg flat dose every two weeks, and ipilimumab was administered intravenously at 1 mg/kg every six weeks. Randomization of trial participants into treatment groups was not performed. The translational analysis covered eight patients: three from the first dose cohort and the first five from the second dose cohort. In Cohort 2, 1 Gy per fraction was delivered every two weeks, for a total of 13 Gy over 26 weeks.

Trimming removed 6 bases from V and 3 bases from J, leaving 15 bases between the germline ends. There are 14 amino acids in the CDR3, from cysteine to phenylalanine inclusive. Only the CDR3 DNA stays, 42 bases, in frame from base 1. CDR1 is given as MNHEY and CDR2 as SVGEGT, both from the germline V gene. The sequencer listed for this sample is Illumina HiSeq 2500. Superscript III and a set of TRAV- and TRBV-specific primers were used to synthesize first-strand cDNA, so that both TCRalpha and TCRbeta chains were covered. A roughly 20-cycle PCR with Phusion amplified the TCRs, pairing a constant-region primer with the adapter that was attached to the V primers. Isolated mRNA was amplified with the MessageAmp II aRNA Amplification Kit, using an approximately 15-hour in vitro transcription at 37°C. mRNA for TCR sequencing was isolated with the Dynabeads mRNA DIRECT Purification Kit. A second approximately 23-cycle Phusion PCR added indexed Illumina adapters, and products were purified with AMPure XP beads. The source study handled its data this way. Custom Perl scripts pooled TCR sequences encoding the same protein, removed out-of-frame sequences and computed each clonotype's abundance. The analysis excluded TCR sequences that were supported by just one read. The metrics used to describe the repertoires included Shannon entropy, Gini index, clonality, richness, and the frequency of TCRs shared between repertoires. The public reads were quality trimmed at Q25 with fastp and then assembled into clones with MiXCR by TCRdb, keeping productive beta chains. Rows merge per CDR3 protein into single entries with the most common DNA and genes. None of the V and J calls come from the authors' own analysis; TCRdb made them. For this sample there are 35,000 to 50,000 distinct CDR3 sequences; roughly 31% appear just once. Roughly 3.5% of the sample is taken by the ten largest.

The time point label, read with the paper, signifies: before trial treatment. Donors were enrolled in RACIN, a single-arm phase I dose-escalation trial combining nivolumab, ipilimumab, aspirin, low-dose cyclophosphamide and low-dose radiotherapy. Patients with advanced, TIL-negative solid tumors were considered eligible. This clonotype appeared many times. Its antigen specificity is not known. No base-level quality is on record; no much larger clone is a single base apart. The origin of this receptor is a male donor with gallbladder cancer. The chain is assembled from TRBV6-2 or TRBV6-3 and TRBJ2-7, and the D gene may be TRBD1, 5 bases matching. The material was PBMCs, obtained before treatment. The nucleotide sequence is given as TGTGCCAGCAGCGCCCTAGGGGTTAACTACGAGCAGTACTTC. This encodes CASSALGVNYEQYF.